The source of this TCR beta chain is a study of blood T cell repertoires in COVID-19. Study-wide context: The United States, Italy and Spain supplied acute and convalescent COVID-19 samples. Sample material is recorded as cDNA or gDNA derived from T cells, B-cell-depleted T cells, or PBMCs.

This clone was counted between two and nine times. Trimming took 0 bases from V and 0 from J, leaving 6 bases between them. The germline V gene encodes CDR1 MNHEY and CDR2 SVGAGI. This CDR3 has 15 residues. Methods used by the authors: It was from reference gene primer amplification that nucleated cell counts were estimated. Produced via immunoSEQ multiplex PCR; TCRdb's table is partial and in-frame only. V, J and clone size are taken as reported in that table, and D and trimming were inferred from the DNA itself. The data contain 250,000 or so clones, about 73% of them singletons. This sequence originates from a woman aged 80 or over with acute or convalescent COVID-19. This chain joins TRBV6-5 and TRBJ2-1; D not resolved. The sequenced sample consisted of peripheral blood. The CDR3 DNA reads TGTGCCAGCAGTTACTCGGCCAGCTCCTACAATGAGCAGTTCTTC. This gives the protein CASSYSASSYNEQFF.